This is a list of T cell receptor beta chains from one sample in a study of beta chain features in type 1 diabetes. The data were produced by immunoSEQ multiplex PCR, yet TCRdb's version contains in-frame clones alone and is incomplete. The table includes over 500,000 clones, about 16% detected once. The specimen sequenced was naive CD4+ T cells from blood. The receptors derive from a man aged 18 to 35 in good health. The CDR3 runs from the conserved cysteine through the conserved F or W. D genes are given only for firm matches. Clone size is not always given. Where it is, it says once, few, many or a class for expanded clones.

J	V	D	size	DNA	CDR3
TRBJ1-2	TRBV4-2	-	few	TGTGCCAGCAGCCAAGAAGGTTGGTTGGCGGGACTCCAAAGGAACTATGGCTACACCTTC	CASSQEGWLAGLQRNYGYTF
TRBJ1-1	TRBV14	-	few	TGTGCCAGCAGCATGGTAAGCCGGAACACTGAAGCTTTCTTT	CASSMVSRNTEAFF
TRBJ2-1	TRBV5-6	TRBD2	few	TGTGCCAGCAGCTTGACTAGCGGGCCCTACAATGAGCAGTTCTTC	CASSLTSGPYNEQFF
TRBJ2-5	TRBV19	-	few	TGTGCCAGTAGTATCTCGACACGCCAAGGGGAGACCCAGTACTTC	CASSISTRQGETQYF
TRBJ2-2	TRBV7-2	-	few	TGTGCCAGCAGCTTAGCGGCGACCCACACCGGGGAGCTGTTTTTT	CASSLAATHTGELFF
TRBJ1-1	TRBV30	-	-	TGTGCCTGGAATGGAAGGGGGAGTACTGAAGCTTTCTTT	CAWNGRGSTEAFF
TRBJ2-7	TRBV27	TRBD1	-	TGTGCCAGCACATCGACAGGGGGCTCCTACGAGCAGTACTTC	CASTSTGGSYEQYF
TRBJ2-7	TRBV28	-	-	TGTGCCAGCGAAGCCAGGGTTTCCTACGAGCAGTACTTC	CASEARVSYEQYF
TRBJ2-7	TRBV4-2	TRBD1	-	TGTGCCAGCAGCCAAGGGACAGGGGCCCCCAGCTCCTACGAGCAGTACTTC	CASSQGTGAPSSYEQYF
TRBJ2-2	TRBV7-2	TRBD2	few	TGTGCCAGCAGCTTAGCCGGACTAGCGGGCACCGGGGAGCTGTTTTTT	CASSLAGLAGTGELFF
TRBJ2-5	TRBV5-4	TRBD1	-	TGTGCCAGCAGCTCGAGACAGGGGGCGAGGTTTGGGCAAGAGACCCAGTACTTC	CASSSRQGARFGQETQYF
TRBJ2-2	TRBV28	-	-	TGTGCCAGCAGTTTGGTGACCGGGGAGCTGTTTTTT	CASSLVTGELFF
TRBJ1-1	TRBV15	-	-	TGTGCCACCAGCGGACCCTCTCGGGGTGGTTTCTCTGAAGCTTTCTTT	CATSGPSRGGFSEAFF
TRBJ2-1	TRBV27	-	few	TGTGCCAGGTGGGCACAGGAGTACAATGAGCAGTTCTTC	CARWAQEYNEQFF
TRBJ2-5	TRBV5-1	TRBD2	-	TGCGCCAGCAGCTCCGGACTAGCGTACCAAGAGACCCAGTACTTC	CASSSGLAYQETQYF
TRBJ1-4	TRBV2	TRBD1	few	TGTGCCAGCAGTGATCCAGGGGGCGAAAAACTGTTTTTT	CASSDPGGEKLFF
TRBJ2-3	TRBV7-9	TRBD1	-	TGTGCCAGCACCCAATCAATCACCGGGACAGATAGCACAGATACGCAGTATTTT	CASTQSITGTDSTDTQYF
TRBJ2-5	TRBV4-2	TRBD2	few	TGTGCCAGCAGCCAAGATCGGGAGGGGAGGGAGACCCAGTACTTC	CASSQDREGRETQYF
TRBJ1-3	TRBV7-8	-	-	TGTGCCAGCAGCTTAGCCGGGGGGACTGGAAACACCATATATTTT	CASSLAGGTGNTIYF
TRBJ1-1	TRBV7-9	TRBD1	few	TGTGCCAGCAGCTTGCGGGACAGAGAAGCTTTCTTT	CASSLRDREAFF
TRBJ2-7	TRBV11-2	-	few	TGTGCCAGCAGTACATGGCCTCGAAACTACGAGCAGTACTTC	CASSTWPRNYEQYF
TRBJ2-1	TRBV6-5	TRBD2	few	TGTGCCAGCAGTTACAAGCTAGCGGAGATCGAGCAGTTCTTC	CASSYKLAEIEQFF
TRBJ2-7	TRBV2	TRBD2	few	TGTGCCAGCAGGCCCCTTAGCGGGAGTCGCCACGAGCAGTACTTC	CASRPLSGSRHEQYF
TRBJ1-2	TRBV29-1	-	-	TGCAGCGTTGACCGAGGGAACTATGGCTACACCTTC	CSVDRGNYGYTF
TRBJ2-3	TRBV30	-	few	TGTGCCTGGAGTGTGCAGGGGACAGATACGCAGTATTTT	CAWSVQGTDTQYF
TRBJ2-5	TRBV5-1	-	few	TGCGCCAGCAGCTTCCTTGGTGTGAGAGAGACCCAGTACTTC	CASSFLGVRETQYF
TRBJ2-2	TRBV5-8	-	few	TGTGCCAGCAGCTTCGTGATTAGGACCGGGGAGCTGTTTTTT	CASSFVIRTGELFF
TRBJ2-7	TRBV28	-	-	TGTGCCAGCAGCCCAGGGGGAGGGTACGAGCAGTACTTC	CASSPGGGYEQYF
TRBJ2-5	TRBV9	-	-	TGTGCCAGCAGCGTAGGGGCAGGGGACTACCAAGAGACCCAGTACTTC	CASSVGAGDYQETQYF
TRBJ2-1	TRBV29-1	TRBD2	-	TGCAGCGTTGGGGTGACTAGCGGGCCGCATGAGCAGTTCTTC	CSVGVTSGPHEQFF
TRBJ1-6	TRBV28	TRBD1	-	TGTGCCAGCAGTTTATTTGGACAGGGTGATTCACCCCTCCACTTT	CASSLFGQGDSPLHF
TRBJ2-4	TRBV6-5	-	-	TGTGCCAGCAGTTACCGTCAGGGCCAGGCCAAAAACATTCAGTACTTC	CASSYRQGQAKNIQYF
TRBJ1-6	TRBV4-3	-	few	TGCGCCAGCAGCCACGGGACCAAGGATTCACCCCTCCACTTT	CASSHGTKDSPLHF
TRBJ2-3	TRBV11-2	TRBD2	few	TGTGCCAGCAGCCCGCGACTAGCTGGGGGCACAGATACGCAGTATTTT	CASSPRLAGGTDTQYF
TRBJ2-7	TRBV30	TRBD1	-	TGTGCCTGGGGACGGGACAGCTCCTACGAGCAGTACTTC	CAWGRDSSYEQYF
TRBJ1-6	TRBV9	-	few	TGTGCCAGCAGCGCACAGGGACCCCCCCTCCACTTT	CASSAQGPPLHF
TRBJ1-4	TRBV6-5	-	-	TGTGCCAGCAGTTACGGGGTTCCACCCGAAAAACTGTTTTTT	CASSYGVPPEKLFF
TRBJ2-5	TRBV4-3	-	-	TGCGCCAGCAGCCAAGGCCTAACCAACCAAGACACCCAGTACTTC	CASSQGLTNQDTQYF
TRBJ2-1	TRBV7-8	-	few	TGTGCCAGCAGCTTAAATTGGAGGGATAATGAGCAGTTCTTC	CASSLNWRDNEQFF
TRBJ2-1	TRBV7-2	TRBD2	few	TGTGCCAGCAGCTTACGCGGGGGAGATACGGGGCGTAATGAGCAGTTCTTC	CASSLRGGDTGRNEQFF
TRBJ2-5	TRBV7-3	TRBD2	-	TGTGCCAGCAGCTTAGGGCTAGCGGGAGGAGAGACCCAGTACTTC	CASSLGLAGGETQYF
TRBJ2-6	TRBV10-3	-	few	TGTGCCATCAGGGGCACTGGGGCCAACGTCCTGACTTTC	CAIRGTGANVLTF
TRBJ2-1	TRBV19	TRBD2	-	TGTGCCACCGGGACTAGCGGGAGGGACGACGTGGGCGATGAGCAGTTCTTC	CATGTSGRDDVGDEQFF
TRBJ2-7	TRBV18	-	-	TGTGCCAGCTCACCACCCGACAGGCCCACCTACGAGCAGTACTTC	CASSPPDRPTYEQYF
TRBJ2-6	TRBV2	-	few	TGTGCCAGCAGTGGTGGGGCCAACGTCCTGACTTTC	CASSGGANVLTF
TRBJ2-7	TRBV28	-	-	TGTGCCAGCAGCCAGATCTCGGGCCTCTACGAGCAGTACTTC	CASSQISGLYEQYF
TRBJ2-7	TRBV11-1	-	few	TGTGCCAGCAGCCCCCTCCGGACAGTCTCCTACGAGCAGTACTTC	CASSPLRTVSYEQYF
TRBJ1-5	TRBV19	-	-	TGTGCCAGTCGGCGCCCAGGTAATCAGCCCCAGCATTTT	CASRRPGNQPQHF
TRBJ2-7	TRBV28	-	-	TGTGCCAGCAGCCTTGGGGTACCCTCCTACGAGCAGTACTTC	CASSLGVPSYEQYF
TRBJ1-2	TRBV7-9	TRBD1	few	TGTGCCAGCAGCTTATCCCTCGGACAGGGGGCGTATGGCTACACCTTC	CASSLSLGQGAYGYTF
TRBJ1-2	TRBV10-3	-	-	TGTGCCATCAGTGAGTCGACCTTCAGCCGAAGGAACTATGGCTACACCTTC	CAISESTFSRRNYGYTF
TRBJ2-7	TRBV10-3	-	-	TGTGCCATCAGTGGGGGGGCAAGAAAGGGCGAGCAGTACTTC	CAISGGARKGEQYF
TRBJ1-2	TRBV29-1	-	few	TGCAGCGTGGGGGAGAACTATGGCTACACCTTC	CSVGENYGYTF
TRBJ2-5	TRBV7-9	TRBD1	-	TGTGCCAGCAGTCTGGGCAGGGGGCTAGAGACCCAGTACTTC	CASSLGRGLETQYF
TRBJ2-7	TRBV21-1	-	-	TGTGCCAGCAGCAAAGGGGACAGGCCCTACGAGCAGTACTTC	CASSKGDRPYEQYF
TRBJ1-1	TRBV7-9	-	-	TGTGCCAGCAGCTTTTGGTTGGGGGCGACCACTGAAGCTTTCTTT	CASSFWLGATTEAFF
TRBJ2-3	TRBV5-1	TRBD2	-	TGCGCCAGCAGCTTTTTGGCTAGCGGGAGGATCGATACGCAGTATTTT	CASSFLASGRIDTQYF